This TCR beta chain appears in the sequencing data of a study of beta chain features in type 1 diabetes. Study-wide points: Researchers report that Type 1 diabetes patients had moderately but significantly shorter TCRB CDR3s across all four CD4+ subsets. Junctions at VDJ sites from type 1 diabetes patients had fewer insertions and more deletions. cDNA sequencing could over-represent cells with high TCR expression.

Staining for CD45RO/CCR7/CD25/CD127/CD95/CD27 allowed sorting of CD4+ naive, central memory, regulatory and stem cell-like memory cells. The purity of all sorted populations exceeded 95%. The whole isolated RNA underwent reverse transcription, so sequencing captured expressed TCRB transcripts. Data came from immunoSEQ multiplex PCR; TCRdb stores just in-frame clones and leaves some out. Of roughly 730,000 clones detected, roughly 12% appear once; the ten largest clones hold 0.022%. As for this clone: Antigen unknown.

Germline CDR1 and CDR2: SEHNR and FQNEAQ (reference sequence). This CDR3 is built from 16 residues. V gave up 5 bases and J gave up 0 bases, with 16 bases separating them. The chain links TRBV7-9 to TRBJ1-2; weak D call: TRBD1 (5 bases). Sequencing input: naive CD4+ T cells from blood. This receptor was obtained from a man aged 18 to 30 with type 1 diabetes. CDR3 coding DNA: TGTGCCAGCAGCCCACAAGGACACCTTTCTAACTATGGCTACACCTTC. It encodes CASSPQGHLSNYGYTF.